The source of this TCR beta chain is a study of cytomegalovirus exposure and HLA in healthy donors. About the research overall: There were about 85 million unique TCRs (from HLA-typed donors) in an early data release. Overall study results and limits: CMV serostatus was the sole immune exposure data available. Per a later analysis, 16,951 TCR beta sequences showed association with HLA alleles at 0.05 false discovery rate. In a later analysis, donors in an Asian-associated ancestry cluster reportedly had fewer N-insertions in productive TCRs than the cohort mean.

This CDR3 is 15 amino acids long. V gave up 0 bases and J gave up 0 bases, with 7 bases separating them. Germline loops: CDR1 SGHDT, CDR2 YYEEEE. As regards this clone: The target antigen is unknown.

PCR employed 60 Vbeta and 13 Jbeta primers. The table came from immunoSEQ multiplex PCR; TCRdb's copy has only in-frame clones and leaves some out. The sample comprises 100,000 or so clones, about four fifths of which are singletons, and approximately 4.1% rests with the top ten. The sample comprised PBMCs. This receptor was taken from a female donor in good health and CMV-seropositive. The chain uses TRBV5-6 and TRBJ1-3; D uncertain. CDR3 residues: CASSLVRDSGNTIYF. CDR3 bases: TGTGCCAGCAGCTTGGTACGGGACTCTGGAAACACCATATATTTT. The full variable domain, in which reference TRBV5-6 and TRBJ1-3 provide the parts outside the CDR3, is DAGVTQSPTHLIKTRGQQVTLRCSPKSGHDTVSWYQQALGQGPQFIFQYYEEEERQRGNFPDRFSGHQFPNYSSELNVNALLLGDSALYLCASSLVRDSGNTIYFGEGSWLTVV.